This TCR beta chain was obtained from a study of PD-1 blockade in classical Hodgkin lymphoma. Study conclusions and caveats: Nivolumab initiation under 1 year post-ASCT meant exclusion. Healthy donors were reported to have higher baseline TCR diversity than newly diagnosed patients. Diversity similar to that of newly diagnosed patients was seen at baseline in complete responders.

V was shortened by 0 bases and J by 1 base, with 10 bases between the two germline ends. The CDR3 has 16 amino acids. Germline V lookup: CDR1 MGHRA, CDR2 YSYEKL. With respect to this clone: Its antigen remains unidentified.

Time point given: cycle 4 day 1 (C4D1), after five to seven weeks of nivolumab. Exposure to brentuximab vedotin varied, and each patient had relapsed following autologous stem cell transplantation. TCRdb's table, derived via immunoSEQ multiplex PCR, lists solely in-frame clones and lacks some. This sample has around 46,000 clones, with around 90% found just once. The chain couples TRBV4-1 to TRBJ1-5; D not certain. The sequences come from peripheral blood mononuclear cells (PBMCs), collected before the fourth cycle of nivolumab. This TCR derives from a human donor with classical Hodgkin lymphoma. This CDR3 reads CASSQDGGWSNQPQHF. As DNA, the CDR3 is TGCGCCAGCAGCCAAGATGGCGGGTGGAGCAATCAGCCCCAGCATTTT.